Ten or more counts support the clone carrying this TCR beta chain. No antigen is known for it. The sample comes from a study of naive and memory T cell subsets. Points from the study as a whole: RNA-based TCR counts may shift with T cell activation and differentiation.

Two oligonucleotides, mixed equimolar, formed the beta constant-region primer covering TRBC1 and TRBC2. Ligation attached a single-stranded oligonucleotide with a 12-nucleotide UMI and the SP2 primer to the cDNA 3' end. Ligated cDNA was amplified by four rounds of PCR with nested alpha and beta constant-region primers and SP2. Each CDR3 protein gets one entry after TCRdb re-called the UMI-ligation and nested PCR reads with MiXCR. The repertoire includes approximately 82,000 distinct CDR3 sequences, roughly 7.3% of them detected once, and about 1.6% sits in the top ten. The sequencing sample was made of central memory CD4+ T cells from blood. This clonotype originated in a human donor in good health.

CDR3 bases: TGTGCCAGCAGCCAAGACCGGGACAGGGTGAACACCGGGGAGCTGTTTTTT. Protein product: CASSQDRDRVNTGELFF. The V call is TRBV3-1, the J call TRBJ2-2; TRBD1 aligns across 9 bases. The V gene's germline CDR1 is LGHDT and CDR2 YNNKEL (reference sequence). The length of the CDR3 is 17 residues. V trimming: 0 bases; J trimming: 1 base; junction bases outside the gene matches: 3.